The 4 T cell receptor beta chains reported below all come from one sample, sequenced in a study of blood T cell repertoires in COVID-19 (dated by TCRdb to 2019 to 2021). The method was the immunoSEQ multiplex PCR assay. The clones in this table, taken by TCRdb from immuneACCESS, are in-frame only. Not every clone is retained; where verified, under half of the shortfall comes from an unresolved V gene, and the cause of the rest is unknown. The sample table shows some 150,000 clones, and around 75% are seen once. The ten largest clones represent more than 11% of the sample. The sequenced material came from peripheral blood. The receptors were gathered from a woman aged 80 or over with acute or convalescent COVID-19.

The gene calls are TRBV29-1 and TRBJ2-7, with TRBD1 matching over 11 bases. Per the germline V gene, CDR1 is SQVTM and CDR2 is ANQGSEA. The V segment lost 6 bases and the J segment 6 bases; nucleotides outside the gene matches: 10. The CDR3 runs to 14 residues. CDR3 amino acids: CSVRSGTGGGEQYF. DNA for the CDR3: TGCAGCGTGAGGTCCGGGACAGGGGGTGGCGAGCAGTACTTC.

This sequence joins TRBV7-2 and TRBJ2-1, with D maybe TRBD2 (6 bases). There are 15 residues in the CDR3. V was clipped by 0 bases and J by 7 bases, with 13 bases between them. CDR1 and CDR2 (germline): SGHTA, FQGNSA. CDR3 protein: CASSLAGGSWNEQFF. CDR3 DNA sequence: TGTGCCAGCAGCTTAGCCGGGGGTAGCTGGAATGAGCAGTTCTTC.

The chain combines TRBV2 with TRBJ1-5, with 10 nucleotides matching TRBD1. Germline assignment: CDR1 SNHLY and CDR2 FYNNEI. The junction had 2 bases not matched to a gene; V was cut back by 5 bases and J by 4 bases. The CDR3 has 14 residues. In DNA form, the CDR3 reads TGTGCCAGCAGTCCGGGACAGGGGAATCAGCCCCAGCATTTT. It specifies CASSPGQGNQPQHF.

The V call is TRBV3-1 (or the pseudogene TRBV3-2), the J call TRBJ2-1; possible D gene TRBD2, 5 bases. Deletions cut 6 bases from V and 9 bases from J, with 12 bases between. Germline CDR1 LGHDT, CDR2 YNNKEL (reference sequence). The CDR3 covers 12 residues. This chain's CDR3 is CASSRSGGEQFF. DNA for the CDR3: TGTGCCAGCAGTCGGTCCGGAGGTGAGCAGTTCTTC.